The 27 T cell receptor beta chains below come from one sample, sequenced in a study of blood T cells in healthy people across ages. Sample-barcoded 5' priming and a J-beta primer mix drove a second PCR of roughly 7 to 11 cycles. TCRdb ran MiXCR on the 5' RACE reads and lists one entry per CDR3 protein. Here the sample spans about 640,000 distinct CDR3 sequences, 58% being singletons. The material sequenced was blood. These receptors originate from a man in his fifties or sixties in good health.

The V gene is TRBV20-1, the J gene TRBJ1-5; 10 bases are shared with TRBD1. CDR3 length: 16 residues. The J segment lost 5 bases and the V segment lost 2 bases, leaving 9 bases of the junction unmatched. Germline assignment: CDR1 DFQATT and CDR2 SNEGSKA (reference sequence). The CDR3 nucleotides are TGCAGTGCTAGACTCGACAGGGGGCGGCTGGATCAGCCCCAGCATTTT. Amino acids: CSARLDRGRLDQPQHF.

The chain recombines TRBV2 with TRBJ1-4; TRBD1 matches at 8 bases. Per the germline V gene, CDR1 is SNHLY and CDR2 is FYNNEI. Germline trimming cut 3 bases from V and 5 bases from J; bases unmatched to any gene: 2. The CDR3 is made up of 14 amino acids. The CDR3 loop reads CASSEDRANEKLFF. CDR3 coding DNA: TGTGCCAGCAGTGAGGACAGGGCGAATGAAAAACTGTTTTTT.

The gene calls are TRBV7-9 and TRBJ2-6; a weak D match, TRBD2 (6 bases). Between the trimmed V and J ends, which lost 1 base and 9 bases, there was a span of 16 bases. Looked up from germline, CDR1 is SEHNR and CDR2 is FQNEAQ (reference sequence). The CDR3 is 16 amino acids. The CDR3: CASSLGGVQDDNVLTF. CDR3 DNA sequence: TGTGCCAGCAGCTTAGGGGGGGTACAGGACGACAACGTCCTGACTTTC.

The rearrangement joins TRBV24-1 to TRBJ1-2; 8 bases are shared with TRBD1. CDR1 KGHDR and CDR2 SFDVKD come from the germline V gene. The ends lost 3 bases at V and 7 bases at J; junction bases unmatched: 6. This CDR3 is built from 14 residues. The CDR3 protein is CATSDPDRARGYTF. CDR3 nucleotide sequence: TGTGCCACCAGTGATCCGGACAGGGCCCGTGGCTACACCTTC.

The chain employs TRBV28 and TRBJ2-1; 10 bases are a match to TRBD1. Germline CDR1 is MDHEN and CDR2 is SYDVKM. The V gene end was trimmed by 4 bases and the J gene end by 4 bases; junction bases not matched to a gene: 4. CDR3 size: 15 residues. The CDR3 region has the DNA TGTGCCAGCAGTTCGACAGGGGGCAAATACAATGAGCAGTTCTTC. This gives the protein CASSSTGGKYNEQFF. Full variable domain (outside the CDR3, taken from reference TRBV28 and TRBJ2-1): DVKVTQSSRYLVKRTGEKVFLECVQDMDHENMFWYRQDPGLGLRLIYFSYDVKMKEKGDIPEGYSVSREKKERFSLILESASTNQTSMYLCASSSTGGKYNEQFFGPGTRLTVL.

V gene TRBV27 combines with J gene TRBJ2-3; 9 bases match TRBD1. After removal of 4 bases from V and 6 bases from J, the junction contained 11 bases not matched to a gene. CDR1 is MNHEY and CDR2 is SMNVEV in the germline V gene (reference sequence). The CDR3 is made up of 16 amino acids. CDR3 sequence (DNA): TGTGCCAGCAGTTCCTACATCACAGGGGGCTTCGATACGCAGTATTTT. It encodes CASSSYITGGFDTQYF.

This clonotype was counted a single time. This clone may be a read error of a much larger clone one base away. The chain employs TRBV20-1 and TRBJ2-5; D unclear. CDR3 length: 12 residues. Germline lookup yields CDR1 DFQATT and CDR2 SNEGSKA (reference sequence). Here the CDR3 DNA reads TGCAGTGCTGGAGACACCCATGAGACCCAGTACTTC. Translated, it gives CSAGDTHETQYF.

The chain has TRBV9 and TRBJ2-5, with D possibly being TRBD1 (6 bases). The CDR3 extends over 16 amino acids. Trimming stripped 2 bases from V and 1 base from J, with 15 bases between. Germline V CDR1 and CDR2: SGDLS, YYNGEE. The CDR3, as DNA: TGTGCCAGCAGCGTCGGGATAGGGGGTATCCAAGAGACCCAGTACTTC. This translates into CASSVGIGGIQETQYF.

This clonotype was counted once. This sequence joins TRBV29-1 and TRBJ2-5, with 7 bases matching TRBD2. The DNA end lines up better with TRBJ2-7; the J call may be wrong. CDR1 SQVTM and CDR2 ANQGSEA come from the germline V gene. This CDR3 spans 14 amino acids. The CDR3 coding sequence is TGCAGCGTTGAAGATCCCCTAGCGGACTACGAGCAGTACTTC. As protein: CSVEDPLADYEQYF.

The chain's CDR3 is CASSLDGVPYNEQFF. For the CDR3, the DNA is TGTGCCAGCAGCTTAGACGGGGTCCCCTACAATGAGCAGTTCTTC. The J gene is TRBJ2-1, the V gene TRBV7-9; a weak D match, TRBD2 (5 bases). The CDR3 spans 15 residues. Deletions cut 1 base from V and 2 bases from J, with 9 bases between. CDR1 SEHNR and CDR2 FQNEAQ come from the germline V gene (reference sequence).

The rearrangement links TRBV12-3 or TRBV12-4 to TRBJ2-7; D uncertain. Matching the DNA end better, TRBJ2-5 makes the J call doubtful. CDR3 length equals 14 residues. CDR3 region: CASSFAYIQETQYF. As DNA, the CDR3 is TGTGCCAGCAGTTTTGCCTATATCCAAGAGACCCAGTACTTC.

The rearrangement links TRBV6-5 to TRBJ2-7; no reliable D call. This CDR3 spans 14 amino acids. Germline CDR1 and CDR2: MNHEY and SVGAGI. Trimming stripped 1 base from V and 0 bases from J, with 7 bases between. The CDR3 loop is CASSYWPSSYEQYF. CDR3 DNA: TGTGCCAGCAGTTACTGGCCGAGCTCCTACGAGCAGTACTTC.

V usage is TRBV7-2 and J usage is TRBJ2-3; TRBD1 matches 11 bases. Germline CDR1 and CDR2: SGHTA and FQGNSA. The CDR3 sequence is 17 residues long. V lost 6 bases to trimming and J lost 3 bases; unmatched junction nucleotides: 11. CDR3 DNA sequence: TGTGCCAGCAGAGAGGATTTCCGGGACAGGGGGACAGATACGCAGTATTTT. Translating gives CASREDFRDRGTDTQYF.

This clonotype has a handful of counts. The chain uses TRBV20-1 and TRBJ2-1, with D uncertain. Trimming removed 6 bases from V and 12 bases from J, with 18 bases in between. The germline V gene has CDR1 DFQATT and CDR2 SNEGSKA (reference sequence). The CDR3 totals 12 residues. The CDR3 DNA reads TGCAGTGCAGACATGCCTCCGAGAGGGCAGTTCTTC. This sequence encodes CSADMPPRGQFF.

This chain connects TRBV12-3 or TRBV12-4 to TRBJ1-3, with 7 bases lining up with TRBD1. The CDR3 is 14 amino acids. Trimming cost V 4 bases and J 2 bases; bases outside gene matches: 2. This CDR3 is CASSSDRAGNTIYF. The CDR3, as DNA: TGTGCCAGCAGTTCCGACAGGGCTGGAAACACCATATATTTT.

The chain has TRBV7-2 and TRBJ2-2; D possibly matches TRBD1 or TRBD2 (6 bases each). The length of the CDR3 is 15 residues. Germline V CDR1 and CDR2: SGHTA, FQGNSA. The V end lost 4 bases, the J end lost 4 bases, and 13 bases lay between the germline ends. The CDR3 loop reads CASSSPRGATGELFF. In nucleotides, the CDR3 is TGTGCCAGCAGCTCCCCAAGGGGGGCCACCGGGGAGCTGTTTTTT.

A remark on this clonotype: The CDR3 ends on some other residue instead of the conserved phenylalanine or tryptophan, so this is likely a read error. CDR3 DNA sequence: TGTGCCAGCAAATGGACAGGGGGGAGGTCAGATGCGCAGTATTCT. Amino acid sequence: CASKWTGGRSDAQYS. The chain is built from TRBV12-3 or TRBV12-4 and TRBJ2-3; 10 nucleotides match TRBD1. CDR3 length equals 15 residues.

The CDR3: CASSSLGGTEAFF. The CDR3 DNA is TGCGCCAGCAGCTCCCTAGGTGGGACTGAAGCTTTCTTT. The gene calls are TRBV5-1 and TRBJ1-1; D uncertain. The ends were cut back, 3 bases at V and 5 bases at J, with 11 bases in the middle. Germline values: CDR1 SGHRS, CDR2 YFSETQ. The CDR3 covers 13 residues.

The chain employs TRBV20-1 and TRBJ1-5; tentative D call: TRBD1 (5 bases). The CDR3 totals 13 residues. Trimming removed 6 bases at V and 3 bases at J, with 12 bases between. Germline lookup yields CDR1 DFQATT and CDR2 SNEGSKA (reference sequence). In DNA, the CDR3 is TGCAGTGCGCGGGGGGATTACAATCAGCCCCAGCATTTT. Its protein is CSARGDYNQPQHF.

The chain is built from TRBV5-6 and TRBJ2-3; no reliable D call. CDR1 is SGHDT and CDR2 is YYEEEE in the germline V gene. This CDR3 has 14 residues. Trimming stripped 4 bases from V and 5 bases from J, with 14 bases between. The CDR3 sequence is CASSIPEKGDTQYF. The CDR3 DNA follows: TGTGCCAGCAGCATACCAGAAAAGGGAGATACGCAGTATTTT.

J is TRBJ2-5 and V is TRBV7-9; the match to TRBD1 covers 7 bases. The CDR3 consists of 13 residues. The V segment lost 5 bases and the J segment 4 bases; nucleotides outside the gene matches: 4. Germline V gives CDR1 SEHNR, CDR2 FQNEAQ (reference sequence). The CDR3 loop reads CASSQDRRETQYF. The DNA of the CDR3 is TGTGCCAGCAGCCAGGACAGGAGAGAGACCCAGTACTTC.

The J gene is TRBJ1-1, the V gene TRBV3-1; D may be TRBD1 (5 bases). The CDR3 is 14 amino acids. V lost 4 bases and J 6 bases, leaving 15 bases between the germline ends. Germline V gene lookup returns CDR1 LGHDT and CDR2 YNNKEL (reference sequence). The CDR3 sequence: CASSLDRGGAEAFF. In DNA form, the CDR3 reads TGTGCCAGCAGCCTCGACCGGGGCGGCGCTGAAGCTTTCTTT. Full variable domain (outside the CDR3, taken from reference TRBV3-1 and TRBJ1-1): DTAVSQTPKYLVTQMGNDKSIKCEQNLGHDTMYWYKQDSKKFLKIMFSYNNKELIINETVPNRFSPKSPDKAHLNLHINSLELGDSAVYFCASSLDRGGAEAFFGQGTRLTVV.

The gene calls are TRBV20-1 and TRBJ2-1, with TRBD1 identical over 9 bases. Germline V gives CDR1 DFQATT, CDR2 SNEGSKA (reference sequence). J was trimmed by 9 bases and V by 3 bases; bases with no gene match: 6. The CDR3 length is 13 residues. The CDR3 loop reads CSARGTGFSEQFF. As DNA, the CDR3 is TGCAGTGCTAGGGGGACAGGGTTTAGTGAGCAGTTCTTC.

This clonotype turned up a few times. The chain joins TRBV29-1 to TRBJ2-1; D possibly corresponds to TRBD2 (6 bases). Germline CDR1 is SQVTM and CDR2 is ANQGSEA. The CDR3 contains 14 residues. V shed 4 bases and J shed 4 bases, with 14 bases lying between them. The CDR3 loop reads CSVGSAGPYNEQFF. CDR3 bases: TGCAGCGTTGGCTCCGCGGGGCCATACAATGAGCAGTTCTTC.

The rearrangement uses TRBV29-1 and TRBJ2-1; D gene unclear. The CDR3 covers 13 residues. Trimming removed 0 bases from V and 5 bases from J, with 8 bases in between. Per germline, CDR1 SQVTM and CDR2 ANQGSEA. The CDR3 sequence is CSVEETRNNEQFF. DNA of the CDR3: TGCAGCGTTGAAGAAACACGGAACAATGAGCAGTTCTTC.

V is TRBV6-2 or TRBV6-3 and J is TRBJ2-1, with 7 positions matching TRBD2. This CDR3 is built from 15 residues. V lost 5 bases, J lost 8 bases, and 12 bases stayed unmatched. Germline V gene lookup returns CDR1 MNHEY and CDR2 SVGEGT. The CDR3 sequence: CASSDTSANVDEQFF. The CDR3 nucleotides are TGTGCCAGCAGTGATACTAGCGCGAACGTCGATGAGCAGTTCTTC.

The chain couples TRBV7-2 to TRBJ2-3; weak D call: TRBD1 (6 bases). Trimming stripped 2 bases from V and 5 bases from J, with 14 bases between. CDR1 is SGHTA, CDR2 FQGNSA, per germline. The CDR3 length is 15 residues. This CDR3 reads CASSLSRGYIDTQYF. Here the CDR3 DNA reads TGTGCCAGCAGCTTATCGAGGGGGTATATAGATACGCAGTATTTT.